The present T cell receptor (beta chain) was sequenced within a study of T cell responses to AZD1222 COVID-19 vaccine. Study-level points and caveats: Just 5 to 7 AZD1222 recipients were seropositive at baseline. Repertoire collection took place solely once the T cell response had peaked.

Produced via immunoSEQ multiplex PCR; TCRdb's table is partial and in-frame only. The sample has 95,000 to 150,000 clones; 85% to 95% are singletons. In its sample, this clone was seen once. Its antigen is unknown. With V trimmed by 4 bases and J by 5 bases, 9 bases remained unmatched. This CDR3 is 17 amino acids long. Germline assignment: CDR1 MGHRA and CDR2 YSYEKL. The origin of this receptor is an adult who received the AZD1222 COVID-19 vaccine. Sequencing used peripheral blood, obtained 28 days after the second AZD1222 dose. The V gene is TRBV4-1, the J gene TRBJ2-5, with 14 bases identical to TRBD2. CDR3 sequence: CASSLTGRLAGGETQYF. CDR3 nucleotide sequence: TGCGCCAGCAGCCTCACTGGGAGACTAGCGGGGGGGGAGACCCAGTACTTC.